Below are 10 T cell receptor beta chains sequenced from a single sample in a study of T-cell memory formation after mild COVID-19 (dated by TCRdb to the early 2020s). Preparation of the library involved 5' RACE. This sample was sequenced with an Illumina NovaSeq 6000. Starting from the raw public reads, TCRdb applied fastp trimming at Q25, assembled clones with MiXCR and retained in-frame beta chains. Entries that share a CDR3 protein sequence are merged under the most common genes and DNA. This sample has about 110,000 distinct CDR3 sequences in its table, and about 20% of those were observed once. The top ten clonotypes cover approximately 40% of the sample. Sequenced material: PBMCs or a T cell subset sorted from them (not recorded which). The origin of the receptors is a young man who had mild COVID-19 (a few samples of this study predate the infection). The sample titles of this study are shuffled in the database, so cell type and time point are left out; the donor was told from shared clones.

This clonotype was seen a handful of times. The V call is TRBV10-3, the J call TRBJ2-5, with a tentative D call TRBD1 (5 bases). CDR3 length: 12 amino acids. The germline V gene encodes CDR1 ENHRY and CDR2 SYGVKD. V lost 10 bases, J lost 0 bases, and 9 bases lay in between. CDR3 bases: TGTGCCACCGGACACGACCAAGAGACCCAGTACTTC. Encoded protein: CATGHDQETQYF.

This clonotype was counted between two and nine times. The chain couples TRBV4-1 to TRBJ1-1; maybe TRBD1 (5 bases). The length of the CDR3 is 15 residues. Trimming removed 0 bases at V and 1 base at J, with 9 bases between. Germline V CDR1 and CDR2: MGHRA, YSYEKL. DNA for the CDR3: TGCGCCAGCAGCCAAGATATCAGGGAGAACACTGAAGCTTTCTTT. As protein: CASSQDIRENTEAFF.

The chain is built from TRBV28 and TRBJ2-5; TRBD1 agrees at 10 bases. This CDR3 comprises 16 residues. J lost 3 bases, V lost 7 bases, and 11 bases had no gene match. From germline, CDR1 is MDHEN and CDR2 SYDVKM. CDR3: CASNIPGTGVKETQYF. The CDR3 DNA sequence: TGTGCCAGCAACATCCCCGGGACAGGGGTGAAAGAGACCCAGTACTTC.

This clonotype appeared a few times. V gene TRBV16 combines with J gene TRBJ1-1, with TRBD1 as a possible D gene (5 bases). The CDR3 is 14 amino acids. V lost 2 bases, J lost 2 bases, and 9 bases lay in between. CDR1 and CDR2 from the germline V gene are KGHSY and FQNENV. The CDR3 is CASSQMQGNTEAFF. CDR3 nucleotide sequence: TGTGCCAGCAGCCAAATGCAGGGAAACACTGAAGCTTTCTTT.

The genes are TRBV9 and TRBJ2-2; D call uncertain. Germline V gene data show CDR1 as SGDLS and CDR2 as YYNGEE. The CDR3 has 16 residues. Trimming pared 0 bases from V and 1 base from J, leaving 10 bases between. The CDR3 bases are TGTGCCAGCAGCGTAGTAGTGACCATGAACACCGGGGAGCTGTTTTTT. Protein product: CASSVVVTMNTGELFF.

This clonotype was counted between two and nine times. The J gene is TRBJ2-1, the V gene TRBV5-4; D might be TRBD2 (5 bases). CDR3 length: 13 residues. The ends were cut back, 2 bases at V and 6 bases at J, with 9 bases in the middle. The V gene's germline CDR1 is SGHNT and CDR2 YYREEE (reference sequence). The CDR3 region has the DNA TGTGCCAGCAGCTTCACTAGGTCCAATGAGCAGTTCTTC. It codes for CASSFTRSNEQFF. The full variable domain, its missing parts supplied by reference TRBV5-4 and TRBJ2-1, is ETGVTQSPTHLIKTRGQQVTLRCSSQSGHNTVSWYQQALGQGPQFIFQYYREEENGRGNFPPRFSGLQFPNYSSELNVNALELDDSALYLCASSFTRSNEQFFGPGTRLTVL.

This clonotype came up a few times. Written as DNA, the CDR3 is TGTGCCAGCAGCTCCTCGTGGGACAGGGGTAACAATGAGCAGTTCTTC. It codes for CASSSSWDRGNNEQFF. The chain recombines TRBV7-2 with TRBJ2-1, with 10 bases fitting TRBD1. V lost 4 bases to trimming and J lost 5 bases; unmatched junction nucleotides: 8. CDR1 is SGHTA, CDR2 FQGNSA, per germline. This CDR3 has 16 amino acids. Complete variable domain (other parts from reference TRBV7-2 and TRBJ2-1): GAGVSQSPSNKVTEKGKDVELRCDPISGHTALYWYRQSLGQGLEFLIYFQGNSAPDKSGLPSDRFSAERTGGSVSTLTIQRTQQEDSAVYLCASSSSWDRGNNEQFFGPGTRLTVL.

This clonotype has just a few counts. The chain combines TRBV7-9 with TRBJ1-1, with D unclear. CDR1 and CDR2 (germline): SEHNR, FQNEAQ (reference sequence). There are 10 residues in the CDR3. V was trimmed by 3 bases and J by 7 bases, leaving 3 bases between them. The CDR3 protein is CASSFLEAFF. In DNA, the CDR3 is TGTGCCAGCAGCTTCCTTGAAGCTTTCTTT.

This clonotype was detected a few times. The chain recombines TRBV7-2 with TRBJ2-1; D unclear. CDR1 and CDR2 (germline): SGHTA, FQGNSA. Deletions cut 1 base from V and 7 bases from J, with 8 bases between. The CDR3 loop spans 13 amino acids. CDR3: CASSLVPGNEQFF. CDR3 sequence (DNA): TGTGCCAGCAGCTTAGTCCCTGGGAATGAGCAGTTCTTC. Variable domain in full (rest from reference TRBV7-2 and TRBJ2-1): GAGVSQSPSNKVTEKGKDVELRCDPISGHTALYWYRQSLGQGLEFLIYFQGNSAPDKSGLPSDRFSAERTGGSVSTLTIQRTQQEDSAVYLCASSLVPGNEQFFGPGTRLTVL.

The chain joins TRBV19 to TRBJ2-5, with D possibly being TRBD2 (6 bases). The CDR3 sequence is 16 residues long. Trimming shortened V by 4 bases and J by 1 base, and 16 bases separated the two germline ends. CDR1 is LNHDA and CDR2 is SQIVND in the germline V gene (reference sequence). CDR3 residues: CASSKEVRGTQETQYF. As DNA, the CDR3 is TGTGCCAGTAGTAAGGAGGTCCGGGGGACCCAAGAGACCCAGTACTTC.